This passage covers 3 T cell receptor beta chains from one sample sequenced in a study of T cell changes during pregnancy in multiple sclerosis. Generated by immunoSEQ multiplex PCR, the TCRdb table keeps only in-frame clones and is missing some. The data contain under 65,000 clones, roughly 94% of them singletons. This specimen was CD8+ T cells from peripheral blood mononuclear cells, taken after pregnancy. All receptors come from a female donor with multiple sclerosis, enrolled in a pregnancy study.

The chain uses TRBV11-2 and TRBJ1-1; D gene uncertain. The length of the CDR3 is 14 residues. Germline CDR1 SGHAT, CDR2 FQNNGV. V was clipped by 1 base and J by 1 base, with 7 bases between them. CDR3 region: CASSLVTGNTEAFF. CDR3 sequence (DNA): TGTGCCAGCAGCTTAGTGACGGGGAACACTGAAGCTTTCTTT. The variable domain in full, completed from reference TRBV11-2 and TRBJ1-1, reads EAGVAQSPRYKIIEKRQSVAFWCNPISGHATLYWYQQILGQGPKLLIQFQNNGVVDDSQLPKDRFSAERLKGVDSTLKIQPAKLEDSAVYLCASSLVTGNTEAFFGQGTRLTVV.

This clone showed up just once. The V and J genes are TRBV4-1 and TRBJ2-7, with 7 bases lining up with TRBD2. Germline CDR1 MGHRA, CDR2 YSYEKL. With V trimmed by 0 bases and J by 1 base, 12 bases remained unmatched. The CDR3 has 18 residues. Written as DNA, the CDR3 is TGCGCCAGCAGCCAAGATTGGCTAGCGGCAAAGGGATCCTACGAGCAGTACTTC. This encodes CASSQDWLAAKGSYEQYF.

The J gene is TRBJ2-7, the V gene TRBV19, with a tentative D call TRBD2 (6 bases). Germline V gene sequence: CDR1 LNHDA, CDR2 SQIVND (reference sequence). Trimming pared 3 bases from V and 2 bases from J, leaving 14 bases between. The CDR3 sequence is 15 residues long. CDR3 amino acids: CASSMSGSNPYEQYF. CDR3 in DNA: TGTGCCAGTAGTATGTCCGGGAGTAACCCCTACGAGCAGTACTTC.